These 17 T cell receptor beta chains were all obtained from the same sample, sequenced in a study of blood T cells in healthy people across ages. Together with a sample-barcoded 5' primer, a J-beta primer mix was included in a second PCR lasting roughly 7 to 11 cycles. TCRdb analysed the 5' RACE reads with MiXCR anew, one entry per CDR3 protein. The sample includes around 1.5 million distinct CDR3 sequences, approximately 60% seen only once; the top ten take roughly 7%. Material: blood. These receptors came from a man in his late teens or twenties in good health.

The chain couples TRBV20-1 to TRBJ2-1; 11 bases fit TRBD2. Per the germline V gene, CDR1 is DFQATT and CDR2 is SNEGSKA (reference sequence). V shed 3 bases, J shed 3 bases, and the junction held 10 bases outside the gene matches. The CDR3 is made up of 17 amino acids. The CDR3, as DNA: TGCAGTGCTAGCGCTCTAGCGGGGGGCGGAGTCTACAATGAGCAGTTCTTC. This gives the protein CSASALAGGGVYNEQFF.

The genes are TRBV4-3 and TRBJ2-7; D is unresolved. V was shortened by 1 base and J by 0 bases, with 10 bases between the two germline ends. In germline, CDR1 is LGHNA, CDR2 YSLEER. CDR3 size: 15 residues. CDR3 bases: TGCGCCAGCAGCCAAGGTCGGCAGGTCTCCTACGAGCAGTACTTC. Amino acids: CASSQGRQVSYEQYF.

V usage is TRBV12-3 or TRBV12-4 and J usage is TRBJ2-5; the D call may be TRBD1 or TRBD2 (7 bases each). V lost 5 bases and J 5 bases, leaving 15 bases between the germline ends. The CDR3 sequence is 14 residues long. The CDR3 sequence is CASSPGTAGETQYF. Here the CDR3 DNA reads TGTGCCAGCAGTCCAGGGACAGCGGGGGAGACCCAGTACTTC.

The chain has TRBV6-1 and TRBJ1-2; the D is unclear. V gave up 6 bases and J gave up 7 bases, with 12 bases separating them. The CDR3 spans 12 residues. CDR1 is MNHNS, CDR2 SASEGT, per germline. CDR3: CASRPRILGYTF. CDR3 coding DNA: TGTGCCAGCAGACCTAGGATACTTGGCTACACCTTC.

The chain recombines TRBV6-5 with TRBJ2-1, with a tentative D call TRBD1 (5 bases). This CDR3 contains 17 residues. Germline V gene lookup returns CDR1 MNHEY and CDR2 SVGAGI. V was clipped by 1 base and J by 6 bases, with 19 bases between them. CDR3 DNA sequence: TGTGCCAGCAGTTACTTTGTGGGCCCCAGGGTTACCAATGAGCAGTTCTTC. Its protein product is CASSYFVGPRVTNEQFF.

J is TRBJ2-5 and V is TRBV20-1; TRBD2 might be the D (6 bases). The CDR3 has 12 residues. Germline values: CDR1 DFQATT, CDR2 SNEGSKA (reference sequence). Trimming pared 2 bases from V and 5 bases from J, leaving 9 bases between. As DNA, the CDR3 is TGCAGTGCTAGAACTAGCCGGGAGACCCAGTACTTC. Protein product: CSARTSRETQYF.

The chain uses TRBV12-5 and TRBJ2-1; D gene uncertain. CDR1 is LGHNT and CDR2 is FRNRAP in the germline V gene. The CDR3 covers 14 residues. V dropped 7 bases and J dropped 9 bases, with 19 bases sitting between them. CDR3 amino acids: CASAEFARLGEQFF. The CDR3 DNA follows: TGTGCTAGTGCCGAGTTCGCTCGGTTAGGTGAGCAGTTCTTC.

This rearrangement joins TRBV19 to TRBJ2-7, with D unclear. This CDR3 has 14 residues. Germline assignment: CDR1 LNHDA and CDR2 SQIVND (reference sequence). Trimming shortened V by 3 bases and J by 7 bases, and 16 bases separated the two germline ends. CDR3 sequence (DNA): TGTGCCAGTAGTATCCCCCTTCCGGGTACGGAGCAGTACTTC. Amino acid sequence: CASSIPLPGTEQYF.

The chain links TRBV4-1 to TRBJ2-5; 11 nucleotides align to TRBD2. J gave up 1 base and V 4 bases, and 5 bases lay outside the gene matches. The CDR3 is made up of 16 amino acids. Germline lookup yields CDR1 MGHRA and CDR2 YSYEKL. CDR3 DNA sequence: TGCGCCAGCAGCCTAGCGGGGGGGTTCTTCCAAGAGACCCAGTACTTC. Translated, it gives CASSLAGGFFQETQYF.

V is TRBV2 and J is TRBJ2-7; weak D call: TRBD2 (6 bases). In germline, CDR1 is SNHLY, CDR2 FYNNEI. The CDR3 extends over 17 amino acids. The V and J ends lost 6 bases and 3 bases respectively, with 24 bases between them. The CDR3 DNA reads TGTGCCAGCAGCCCCGGGACTGGACGAGTACTAATCTACGAGCAGTACTTC. It is translated as CASSPGTGRVLIYEQYF.

This clonotype was seen repeatedly, ten times or more. This chain connects TRBV14 to TRBJ2-5; no clear D. CDR3 length: 12 residues. Trimming removed 0 bases from V and 5 bases from J, with 4 bases in between. Germline V gives CDR1 SGHDN, CDR2 FVKESK. CDR3 in amino acids: CASSQDWETQYF. In DNA, the CDR3 is TGTGCCAGCAGCCAAGATTGGGAGACCCAGTACTTC.

This chain links TRBV20-1 with TRBJ2-1; D remains ambiguous. The germline CDR1 and CDR2 sequences are DFQATT and SNEGSKA (reference sequence). The V end lost 3 bases, the J end lost 9 bases, and 21 bases lay between the germline ends. The CDR3 covers 15 residues. The CDR3 loop is CSASGARPLGSEQFF. The DNA for the CDR3 is TGCAGTGCTAGCGGTGCCCGCCCGTTAGGAAGTGAGCAGTTCTTC.

The J gene is TRBJ2-5, the V gene TRBV20-1; a possible D gene is TRBD1 (6 bases). The J call may be wrong; the DNA end is better matched by TRBJ2-7. There are 12 residues in the CDR3. Germline CDR1 reads DFQATT; CDR2 reads SNEGSKA (reference sequence). CDR3 coding DNA: TGCAGTGCTAGACAACAGGGCTACGAGCAGTACTTC. The encoded protein is CSARQQGYEQYF.

On this clonotype itself: The junction shows a germline mismatch at one end, possibly a read error. The chain carries TRBV4-1 and TRBJ2-1; TRBD1 agrees at 10 bases. The CDR3 spans 19 residues. The germline V gene encodes CDR1 MGHRA and CDR2 YSYEKL. The CDR3, as DNA: TGCGCCAGCAGCCAATTCGGGGGACAGGGGACATCATACACCGGGGAGCTGTTCTTC. It encodes CASSQFGGQGTSYTGELFF.

This clonotype was recorded once. The rearrangement joins TRBV12-3 or TRBV12-4 to TRBJ2-1; maybe TRBD1 (5 bases). CDR3 length: 13 amino acids. V gave up 5 bases and J gave up 10 bases, with 15 bases separating them. The CDR3 coding sequence is TGTGCCAGCAGTCTCGGATCAGCAGGGGAGCAGTTCTTC. Its protein is CASSLGSAGEQFF.

This clonotype has just a few counts. This chain links TRBV12-3 or TRBV12-4 with TRBJ2-5; D not certain. This CDR3 has 14 residues. V dropped 3 bases and J dropped 1 base, with 9 bases sitting between them. The CDR3 DNA reads TGTGCCAGCAGTTTCCGGCTAGGCCAAGAGACCCAGTACTTC. This gives the protein CASSFRLGQETQYF.

Regarding this clonotype: Sequence at one end of the junction differs from germline and may be a read error. This chain connects TRBV10-3 to TRBJ2-1; 8 bases align to TRBD2. Germline V gene sequence: CDR1 ENHRY, CDR2 SYGVKD. The CDR3 length is 12 residues. The CDR3 loop reads CAVSSSGDEQFF. CDR3 in DNA: TGTGCCGTCAGTAGTAGCGGGGATGAGCAGTTCTTC.